Below, 24 T cell receptor beta chains from the same sample are listed, as sequenced in a study of CD8+ T cells in alopecia areata. Treatment specified: oral pan-JAK inhibitor, 5-10 mg twice daily. cDNA prepared by RNA extraction and subsequent reverse transcription served as the template for sequencing. Libraries were prepared by immunoSEQ multiplex PCR; TCRdb keeps only in-frame clonotypes and omits some of them. The sample holds 110,000 or so clones, 45% to 65% seen once. Sequences were derived from CD4+ T cells sorted from blood, sampled at week 24, from a patient treated with tofacitinib. Source of these receptors: a human donor with alopecia areata.

Worth noting for this clone: At one end, the junction sequence differs from germline, possibly due to a read error. V usage is TRBV4-1 and J usage is TRBJ2-5, with 7 bases fitting TRBD2. This CDR3 region has 19 residues. Germline V gene data show CDR1 as MGHRA and CDR2 as YSYEKL. The CDR3 loop is CASSKDSGTNLRYQETQYF. In DNA, the CDR3 is TGCGCCAGCAGCAAAGATTCAGGGACTAACTTACGGTACCAAGAGACCCAGTACTTC.

The chain joins TRBV29-1 to TRBJ1-4, with D perhaps TRBD1 (6 bases). CDR1 and CDR2 from the germline V gene are SQVTM and ANQGSEA. The CDR3 covers 11 residues. The V end was cut by 5 bases, the J end by 8 bases, with 9 bases between. The CDR3 DNA reads TGCAGCGTTACAACAGGGGAAAAACTGTTTTTT. Its protein is CSVTTGEKLFF.

The chain has TRBV11-2 and TRBJ1-6; D is undetermined. Trimming stripped 4 bases from V and 10 bases from J, with 17 bases between. This CDR3 contains 15 residues. Germline V gives CDR1 SGHAT, CDR2 FQNNGV. This CDR3 reads CASSSNLGSSSPLHF. DNA of the CDR3: TGTGCCAGCAGCTCCAACCTGGGATCTTCCTCACCCCTCCACTTT.

The chain employs TRBV5-1 and TRBJ2-3, with D uncertain. This CDR3 has 14 amino acids. V lost 0 bases to trimming and J lost 2 bases, with 7 bases between them. The germline V gene has CDR1 SGHRS and CDR2 YFSETQ. CDR3 nucleotides: TGCGCCAGCAGCTTGGAGCAGGTCACAGATACGCAGTATTTT. It translates to CASSLEQVTDTQYF.

This clone has just a few counts. The chain employs TRBV4-3 and TRBJ2-4; no clear D. The CDR3 loop spans 14 amino acids. Germline CDR1 and CDR2: LGHNA and YSLEER. V lost 4 bases, J lost 3 bases, and 10 bases lay in between. CDR3 loop: CASSRGMGKNIQYF. CDR3 nucleotides: TGCGCCAGCAGCCGCGGTATGGGCAAAAACATTCAGTACTTC.

The chain carries TRBV4-2 and TRBJ2-2; D gene ambiguous. The V and J ends lost 0 bases and 10 bases respectively, with 6 bases between them. CDR1 is LGHNA, CDR2 YNFKEQ, per germline. CDR3 length: 12 amino acids. For the CDR3, the DNA is TGTGCCAGCAGCCAAGATTTGAAGGAGCTGTTTTTT. Translation: CASSQDLKELFF.

The J gene is TRBJ1-1, the V gene TRBV7-2; D remains unclear. The CDR3 has 14 amino acids. V dropped 7 bases and J dropped 3 bases, with 15 bases sitting between them. Germline CDR1 and CDR2: SGHTA and FQGNSA. The CDR3 protein is CASTIRRGDTEAFF. CDR3 nucleotides: TGTGCCAGCACCATAAGACGTGGAGACACTGAAGCTTTCTTT. The full variable domain, rest sourced from reference TRBV7-2 and TRBJ1-1, is GAGVSQSPSNKVTEKGKDVELRCDPISGHTALYWYRQSLGQGLEFLIYFQGNSAPDKSGLPSDRFSAERTGGSVSTLTIQRTQQEDSAVYLCASTIRRGDTEAFFGQGTRLTVV.

The CDR3 DNA reads as TGTGCCAGCAGTTTCATCGGGACAGGGGCCTACGAGCAGTACTTC. This encodes CASSFIGTGAYEQYF. This rearrangement joins TRBV7-2 to TRBJ2-7, with 10 bases fitting TRBD1. The ends lost 6 bases at V and 2 bases at J; junction bases unmatched: 7. This CDR3 is 15 amino acids long. Germline V gene lookup returns CDR1 SGHTA and CDR2 FQGNSA.

This clone occurred a few times. The chain uses TRBV5-4 and TRBJ2-5; a weak D match, TRBD1 (5 bases). Germline-derived CDR1 and CDR2 are SGHNT and YYREEE (reference sequence). There are 13 residues in the CDR3. V was pared by 0 bases and J by 5 bases, with 8 bases between. CDR3 DNA: TGTGCCAGCAGCTTGGAGGGGTTCGAGACCCAGTACTTC. Translating it yields CASSLEGFETQYF.

This clone was detected a few times. The chain carries TRBV29-1 and TRBJ2-3; 9 bases match TRBD2. With 3 bases clipped from V and 2 bases from J, the junction kept 3 bases outside the gene matches. This CDR3 is 14 amino acids long. Per germline, CDR1 SQVTM and CDR2 ANQGSEA. In DNA form, the CDR3 reads TGCAGCGTTGACGGCGGGGGGGCCACAGATACGCAGTATTTT. Protein sequence: CSVDGGGATDTQYF.

V usage is TRBV5-1 and J usage is TRBJ2-1; a possible D gene is TRBD2 (7 bases). CDR1 and CDR2 (germline): SGHRS, YFSETQ. The CDR3 contains 17 residues. The germline V and J ends were trimmed by 2 bases and 0 bases, with 15 bases remaining between them. CDR3 bases: TGCGCCAGCAGCTTAGGGGGGGCAGATTTCTCCTACAATGAGCAGTTCTTC. It specifies CASSLGGADFSYNEQFF.

The rearrangement links TRBV7-2 to TRBJ1-4; no reliable D call. V lost 3 bases to trimming and J lost 6 bases, with 11 bases between them. The CDR3 has 14 amino acids. Per the germline V gene, CDR1 is SGHTA and CDR2 is FQGNSA. CDR3 in amino acids: CASSLGSLDEKLFF. CDR3 sequence (DNA): TGTGCCAGCAGCTTGGGCAGCCTAGATGAAAAACTGTTTTTT.

In DNA form, the CDR3 reads TGTGCCAGCAGTCCCGGGGCCCCTAACCAAGAGACCCAGTACTTC. It yields the protein CASSPGAPNQETQYF. This sequence joins TRBV27 and TRBJ2-5; D is possibly TRBD1 or TRBD2 (5 bases each). CDR3 length equals 15 residues. The ends were cut back, 5 bases at V and 0 bases at J, with 13 bases in the middle. CDR1 and CDR2 from the germline V gene are MNHEY and SMNVEV (reference sequence).

The chain joins TRBV2 to TRBJ2-7; perhaps D is TRBD1 or TRBD2 (6 bases each). Germline V gives CDR1 SNHLY, CDR2 FYNNEI. V lost 3 bases to trimming and J lost 2 bases, with 8 bases between them. The CDR3 is 13 residues long. The CDR3: CASSEGGPYEQYF. CDR3 DNA: TGTGCCAGCAGTGAGGGGGGCCCCTACGAGCAGTACTTC.

The V gene is TRBV13, the J gene TRBJ2-7, with 7 nucleotides matching TRBD2. The CDR3 runs to 14 residues. From germline, CDR1 is PRHDT and CDR2 FYEKMQ (reference sequence). With V trimmed by 5 bases and J by 5 bases, 9 bases remained unmatched. CDR3 coding DNA: TGTGCCAGCAGCCGCGGGAGACCGGTCCACGAGCAGTACTTC. This codes for CASSRGRPVHEQYF.

The chain recombines TRBV27 with TRBJ2-7; tentative D call: TRBD1 (6 bases). Germline loops: CDR1 MNHEY, CDR2 SMNVEV (reference sequence). V was clipped by 3 bases and J by 9 bases, with 15 bases between them. The CDR3 sequence is 13 residues long. The DNA of the CDR3 is TGTGCCAGCAGTTTGGAGAGACAGGCGTGGCAGTACTTC. Translating gives CASSLERQAWQYF.

The chain joins TRBV7-3 to TRBJ2-2; unclear D gene. The CDR3 is 13 residues long. Germline lookup yields CDR1 SGHTA and CDR2 FQGTGA. Trimming took off 4 bases at V and 2 bases at J, with 5 bases between the two ends. The CDR3: CASSSTNTGELFF. In DNA form, the CDR3 reads TGTGCCAGCAGCTCAACTAACACCGGGGAGCTGTTTTTT.

This chain links TRBV5-1 with TRBJ1-2; D unclear. Trimming left V 0 bases short and J 4 bases short, with 13 bases between. Germline lookup yields CDR1 SGHRS and CDR2 YFSETQ. The CDR3 covers 15 residues. The CDR3 region has the DNA TGCGCCAGCAGCTTGGGGTCAGGTTCCCTCTATGGCTACACCTTC. Translated, it gives CASSLGSGSLYGYTF.

V and J are TRBV12-5 and TRBJ2-3; a weak D match, TRBD2 (5 bases). V was pared by 5 bases and J by 3 bases, with 9 bases between. CDR3 size: 13 residues. CDR1 is LGHNT and CDR2 is FRNRAP in the germline V gene. CDR3 sequence: CASGLRGTDTQYF. The CDR3 DNA reads TGTGCTAGTGGTCTCCGGGGTACAGATACGCAGTATTTT.

This clone was recorded once. The chain combines TRBV29-1 with TRBJ2-2; D uncertain. V dropped 4 bases and J dropped 4 bases, with 10 bases sitting between them. The length of the CDR3 is 13 residues. Germline V gene data show CDR1 as SQVTM and CDR2 as ANQGSEA. CDR3 sequence (DNA): TGCAGCGTTGGGACGTTAGGCACCGGGGAGCTGTTTTTT. This gives the protein CSVGTLGTGELFF.

The chain is built from TRBV7-2 and TRBJ2-2; D is ambiguous. The CDR3 is made up of 11 amino acids. Germline CDR1 reads SGHTA; CDR2 reads FQGNSA. Trimming removed 2 bases from V and 8 bases from J, with 3 bases in between. Here the CDR3 DNA reads TGTGCCAGCAGCTTACGAGGGGAGCTGTTTTTT. It translates to CASSLRGELFF.

J is TRBJ2-4 and V is TRBV4-1; D is unresolved. The germline CDR1 and CDR2 sequences are MGHRA and YSYEKL. V was trimmed by 0 bases and J by 9 bases, leaving 9 bases between them. This CDR3 comprises 13 residues. The CDR3: CASSQDLDGIQYF. Here the CDR3 DNA reads TGCGCCAGCAGCCAAGACCTAGACGGCATTCAGTACTTC.

For this clone: This may stem from a read error, because a much larger clone lies one nucleotide away. V is TRBV7-9 and J is TRBJ2-7, with 11 bases that match TRBD2. This CDR3 region has 17 residues. V was pared by 5 bases and J by 2 bases, with 11 bases of the junction left unmatched. Germline V lookup: CDR1 SEHNR, CDR2 FQNEAQ (reference sequence). This CDR3 reads CASSLTRYSGGAYEQYF. CDR3 nucleotides: TGTGCCAGCAGCCTTACTCGGTATAGCGGGGGGGCCTACGAGCAGTACTTC.

Written as DNA, the CDR3 is TGTGCCAGCAGTAGGGGCACCGGGGAGCTGTTTTTT. Protein product: CASSRGTGELFF. The V gene is TRBV25-1, the J gene TRBJ2-2; weak D call: TRBD1 (5 bases). CDR3 size: 12 residues. The V gene's germline CDR1 is MGHDK and CDR2 SYGVNS. V lost 5 bases, J lost 4 bases, and 5 bases lay in between.